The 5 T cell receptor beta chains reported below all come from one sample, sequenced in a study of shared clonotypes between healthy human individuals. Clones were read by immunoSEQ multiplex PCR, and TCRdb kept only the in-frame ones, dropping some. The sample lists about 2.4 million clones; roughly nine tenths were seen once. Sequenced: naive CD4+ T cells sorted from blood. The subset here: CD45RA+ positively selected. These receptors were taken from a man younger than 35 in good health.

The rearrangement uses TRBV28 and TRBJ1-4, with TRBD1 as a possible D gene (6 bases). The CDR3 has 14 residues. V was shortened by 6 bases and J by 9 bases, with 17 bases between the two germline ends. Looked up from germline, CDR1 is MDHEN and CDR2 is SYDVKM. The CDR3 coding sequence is TGTGCCAGCAGGGAACAGGGATCTACTAAAAAACTGTTTTTT. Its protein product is CASREQGSTKKLFF.

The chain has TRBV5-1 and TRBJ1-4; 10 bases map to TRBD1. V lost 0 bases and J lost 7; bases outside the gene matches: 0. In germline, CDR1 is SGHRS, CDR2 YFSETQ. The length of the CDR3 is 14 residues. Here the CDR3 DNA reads TGCGCCAGCAGCTTGGGGGACAGGGGTGAAAAACTGTTTTTT. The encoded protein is CASSLGDRGEKLFF.

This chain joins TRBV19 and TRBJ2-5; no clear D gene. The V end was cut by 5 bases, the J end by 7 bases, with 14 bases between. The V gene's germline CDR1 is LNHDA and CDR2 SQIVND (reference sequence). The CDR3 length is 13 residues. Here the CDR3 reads CASSEETLGTQYF. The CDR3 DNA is TGTGCCAGTAGTGAGGAAACTCTCGGGACCCAGTACTTC.

DNA of the CDR3: TGTGCCAGCAGCTTAGTAGGTAGCGGGGGGCCCTATAGCACAGATACGCAGTATTTT. This sequence encodes CASSLVGSGGPYSTDTQYF. This rearrangement joins TRBV7-9 to TRBJ2-3; the match to TRBD2 covers 10 bases. This CDR3 has 19 amino acids. Germline values: CDR1 SEHNR, CDR2 FQNEAQ (reference sequence). V lost 1 base to trimming and J lost 0 bases; unmatched junction nucleotides: 10.

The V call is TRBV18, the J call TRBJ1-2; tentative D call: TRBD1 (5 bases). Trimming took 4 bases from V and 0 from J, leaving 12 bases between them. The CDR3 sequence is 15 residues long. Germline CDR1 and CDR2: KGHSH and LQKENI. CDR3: CASSLGQGSNYGYTF. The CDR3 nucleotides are TGTGCCAGCTCACTGGGGCAGGGCTCTAACTATGGCTACACCTTC.